The 15 T cell receptor beta chains below come from one sample, sequenced in a study of Graves' ophthalmopathy and Graves' hyperthyroidism. CDR3 regions of TCR beta were amplified from RNA transcripts. An initial RT-PCR round employing HTBI primers preceded a second-round multiplex PCR. TCRdb reprocessed the multiplex PCR reads with MiXCR, giving one entry per CDR3 protein. Counted here are about 400,000 distinct CDR3 sequences, about 18% occurring once; the ten biggest clones make up around 1.6%. Input material: peripheral blood. These receptors originate from a woman younger than 30 with Graves' ophthalmopathy.

The chain couples TRBV28 to TRBJ2-3; 7 bases align to TRBD2. Germline assignment: CDR1 MDHEN and CDR2 SYDVKM. The CDR3 spans 16 residues. V gave up 3 bases and J gave up 2 bases; unmatched junction bases: 8. For the CDR3, the DNA is TGTGCCAGCAGTTTTAGACCTAGCGGAAACACAGATACGCAGTATTTT. Translated, it gives CASSFRPSGNTDTQYF.

This clonotype was seen ten or more times. The V call is TRBV10-2, the J call TRBJ1-3; D is perhaps TRBD1 (5 bases). The ends were cut back, 6 bases at V and 0 bases at J, with 12 bases in the middle. The germline CDR1 and CDR2 sequences are WSHSY and SAAADI. The CDR3 totals 15 residues. This CDR3 is CASSNWGYSGNTIYF. As DNA, the CDR3 is TGCGCCAGCAGCAACTGGGGGTACTCTGGAAACACCATATATTTT.

This clonotype was seen ten or more times. The chain uses TRBV7-2 and TRBJ2-5; D gene ambiguous. The CDR3 is 16 residues long. Germline V lookup: CDR1 SGHTA, CDR2 FQGNSA. Trimming removed 0 bases from V and 6 bases from J, with 17 bases in between. The CDR3 bases are TGTGCCAGCAGCTTAGCGCGAGCCGCCCCAGCCCAGACCCAGTACTTC. Protein sequence: CASSLARAAPAQTQYF.

This clonotype was recorded at least ten times. The chain uses TRBV10-2 and TRBJ1-1, with D maybe TRBD1 (5 bases). CDR3 size: 14 residues. Germline V gene lookup returns CDR1 WSHSY and CDR2 SAAADI. V was clipped by 0 bases and J by 4 bases, with 9 bases between them. This CDR3 is CASSESGAGTEAFF. The DNA for the CDR3 is TGCGCCAGCAGTGAGTCAGGGGCGGGCACTGAAGCTTTCTTT.

In this sample, this clonotype turned up many times. V gene TRBV7-9 combines with J gene TRBJ2-7; 8 bases are shared with TRBD1. V was pared by 5 bases and J by 4 bases, with 1 base of the junction left unmatched. The CDR3 has 12 amino acids. Germline values: CDR1 SEHNR, CDR2 FQNEAQ (reference sequence). Here the CDR3 DNA reads TGTGCCAGCAGCAGGACAGGGTACGAGCAGTACTTC. Protein product: CASSRTGYEQYF.

This clonotype showed up many times. The rearrangement links TRBV7-2 to TRBJ2-7; D gene unclear. The germline V gene has CDR1 SGHTA and CDR2 FQGNSA. Deletions cut 4 bases from V and 3 bases from J, with 10 bases between. CDR3 size: 13 residues. CDR3 in amino acids: CASSSTLLYEQYF. CDR3 nucleotide sequence: TGTGCCAGCAGCTCGACTCTTCTCTACGAGCAGTACTTC.

In DNA, the CDR3 is TGTGCCAGCAGTATCCTTCCTACCGGGGAGCTGTTTTTT. It is translated as CASSILPTGELFF. The chain joins TRBV12-3 or TRBV12-4 to TRBJ2-2, with D hard to call. The CDR3 runs to 13 residues. With 5 bases removed from V and 5 bases from J, the gap between germline ends came to 9 bases.

This clonotype was recorded many times. The chain is built from TRBV4-1 and TRBJ1-1; TRBD1 aligns across 9 bases. Trimming at V came to 3 bases and at J to 1 base, leaving 3 bases not matched to a gene. Germline V gene lookup returns CDR1 MGHRA and CDR2 YSYEKL. This CDR3 is 15 amino acids long. The CDR3 is CASSHPTGGNTEAFF. CDR3 bases: TGCGCCAGCAGCCATCCGACAGGGGGGAACACTGAAGCTTTCTTT.

The sample holds many counts of this clonotype. This chain joins TRBV20-1 and TRBJ2-7; 9 bases align to TRBD1. CDR1 and CDR2 (germline): DFQATT, SNEGSKA (reference sequence). V lost 5 bases, J lost 5 bases, and 7 bases stayed unmatched. The CDR3 has 13 amino acids. Here the CDR3 reads CSAWGGQGNEQYF. In nucleotides, the CDR3 is TGCAGTGCTTGGGGGGGACAGGGAAACGAGCAGTACTTC.

This clonotype was found many times. The chain recombines TRBV12-3 or TRBV12-4 with TRBJ1-2; TRBD1 aligns across 10 bases. Trimming took 7 bases from V and 5 from J; bases not matched to a gene: 10. This CDR3 is built from 15 residues. DNA of the CDR3: TGTGCCAGCACCCCGGGACAGGGGCGTATATATGGCTACACCTTC. Translation: CASTPGQGRIYGYTF.

This clonotype was observed many times. The CDR3 DNA sequence: TGTGCCAGCAGCCCCGACAGGGGGTGGGAGACCCAGTACTTC. It codes for CASSPDRGWETQYF. The chain links TRBV7-2 to TRBJ2-5, with TRBD1 matching 9 bases. Germline V gene sequence: CDR1 SGHTA, CDR2 FQGNSA. V shed 5 bases and J 5 bases; nucleotides not matched to a gene: 6. This CDR3 is 14 amino acids long. Variable domain in full (rest from reference TRBV7-2 and TRBJ2-5): GAGVSQSPSNKVTEKGKDVELRCDPISGHTALYWYRQSLGQGLEFLIYFQGNSAPDKSGLPSDRFSAERTGGSVSTLTIQRTQQEDSAVYLCASSPDRGWETQYFGPGTRLLVL.

This clonotype was observed many times. The rearrangement uses TRBV6-5 and TRBJ1-2; D is possibly TRBD1 (6 bases). Germline lookup yields CDR1 MNHEY and CDR2 SVGAGI. Trimming took 4 bases from V and 4 from J, leaving 13 bases between them. This CDR3 has 14 amino acids. The CDR3 nucleotides are TGTGCCAGCAGTTCCCGGACAGACTCCTATGGCTACACCTTC. It translates to CASSSRTDSYGYTF.

In its sample, this clonotype was seen many times. V is TRBV20-1 and J is TRBJ2-7; D remains unclear. This CDR3 has 13 amino acids. CDR1 and CDR2 (germline): DFQATT, SNEGSKA (reference sequence). V lost 2 bases to trimming and J lost 2 bases, with 10 bases between them. In DNA, the CDR3 is TGCAGTGCTAGACGCGAATCGCCCTACGAGCAGTACTTC. Its translation: CSARRESPYEQYF.

This clonotype was seen at least ten times. This chain uses TRBV27 with TRBJ1-2; TRBD1 aligns across 9 bases. The CDR3 contains 15 residues. The V gene's germline CDR1 is MNHEY and CDR2 SMNVEV (reference sequence). The J segment lost 5 bases and the V segment lost 4 bases, leaving 8 bases of the junction unmatched. The DNA of the CDR3 is TGTGCCAGCAGTTGGTCACAGGGGGCGGGATATGGCTACACCTTC. This codes for CASSWSQGAGYGYTF.

This clonotype appeared many times. V and J are TRBV19 and TRBJ1-1; maybe TRBD1 (5 bases). The CDR3 extends over 13 amino acids. In germline, CDR1 is LNHDA, CDR2 SQIVND (reference sequence). V lost 4 bases and J 0 bases, leaving 6 bases between the germline ends. The CDR3, as DNA: TGTGCCAGTAGTAAGACAGTGAACACTGAAGCTTTCTTT. This translates into CASSKTVNTEAFF.